This TCR beta chain was identified during a study of cytomegalovirus exposure and HLA in healthy donors. Regarding the study as a whole: Most CMV-associated TCR beta chains were later found to appear HLA-restricted. In vitro assays verified that three CMV-associated chains recognized CMV antigens specifically.

About this clone itself: Its antigen remains unknown.

Primers included in the PCR were 60 Vbeta and 13 Jbeta primers. Profiled with immunoSEQ multiplex PCR; TCRdb holds only in-frame clones, not every one. The sample shows fewer than 120,000 clones, about 80% of them seen only once. The CDR3 totals 15 residues. The ends were cut back, 9 bases at V and 4 bases at J, with 19 bases in the middle. CDR1 is SEHNR and CDR2 is FQNEAQ in the germline V gene (reference sequence). Sequenced: PBMCs. This chain uses TRBV7-9 with TRBJ1-5; TRBD1 is a possible D gene (5 bases). The origin of this receptor is a woman in her fifties or sixties in good health and CMV-seropositive. Written as DNA, the CDR3 is TGTGCCAGTAGTCCGGGACGGGAGATTAATCAGCCCCAGCATTTT. Translating it yields CASSPGREINQPQHF.